This T cell receptor beta chain was sequenced for a study of T cells after yellow fever vaccination (dated by TCRdb to the late 2010s). About the investigation overall: The SMART-Seq v4 Ultra Low Input RNA kit was used to prepare libraries from fractions with low cell numbers. To follow T-cell clones before and after both primary and booster YFV17D yellow fever vaccination, bulk TCR alpha and beta repertoires underwent longitudinal sequencing. Two healthy male donors, one aged 18 to 29 and one aged 30 to 40 years, were included in the cohort. Bulk PBMC replicates and cell subsets were isolated from blood drawn at multiple timepoints before and after both primary and secondary immunization.

TCR cDNA was synthesized by 5'RACE template switching, which introduced a universal primer site and unique molecular identifiers. Priming for cDNA synthesis came from both the TCR alpha and TCR beta constant segments. Two PCR steps were used to amplify libraries, with sample barcodes and sequencing adapters being added in the second step. Sequencing of the libraries was done on either Illumina HiSeq 2500 (2x100 bp) or NovaSeq (2x150 bp). For the original study's pipeline: Reads were demultiplexed and collapsed into UMI consensus sequences with MIGEC, and V(D)J alignment was performed with MiXCR. Using edgeR on replicate PBMC samples, clonotypes were called vaccine-responding if FDR was below 0.01 and the log2 fold change was above 5 up to day 15. CD4 or CD8 identity was assigned to each bulk clonotype according to whether the clonotype was present at higher abundance in the sequenced CD4 repertoire or the sequenced CD8 repertoire. TCRdb reworked the public reads: Q25 trimming with fastp, MiXCR clone assembly, productive beta chains retained. CDR3 protein duplicates are merged, each entry listing the most common genes and DNA. None of the V and J calls come from the authors' own analysis; TCRdb made them. The sample profile shows around 340,000 distinct CDR3 sequences; 8.7% of them were found once. The ten largest clones capture about a sixth of the sample.

The treatment or condition tag for this specimen amounts to: live attenuated yellow fever vaccine strain. At each blood-draw timepoint, two biological replicates of bulk PBMCs were collected. PBMCs were isolated from peripheral blood using a standard Ficoll-Paque protocol. TriZol was used to extract RNA from bulk PBMCs, from CD4 and CD8 fractions, and from dextramer-positive and dextramer-negative fractions. V and J are truncated by 1 base and 8 bases respectively, leaving an intervening sequence of 14 bases. From the cysteine through the phenylalanine, the CDR3 covers 15 amino acids. The CDR3 DNA has 45 bases and is translated from base 1. As encoded in the germline V gene, CDR1 is LGHNA while CDR2 is YSLEER. This clonotype was seen a handful of times. It lacks a known antigen. There are no base qualities to consult, and no much larger clone falls within one base. On the study overall, not on this receptor specifically: FACS-sorted repertoires could contain abundant contaminating clonotypes from the bulk population, so computational filtering was required. The study included only a couple of donors, which limits how far the findings can be generalized. Most clones expanded after primary vaccination (almost 97% of CD4 and approximately 90% of CD8) were re-detected after the booster, suggesting that broad memory maintenance occurred. A small share of clonotypes occurred in both CD4 and CD8 compartments, likely arising from convergent recombination. Compared with the primary T-cell response, the secondary T-cell response was faster but weaker, reaching its peak on day 5 rather than on day 15.

Recombination linked TRBV4-3 to TRBJ1-4, with no D gene named confidently. This TCR was recovered from a man younger than 35 who received the YFV17D yellow fever vaccine. The source material was PBMCs, sampled on the day of the first yellow fever vaccination. The nucleotide sequence is TGCGCCAGCAGCCAAGGGACTTCCGCAGGAGAAAAACTGTTTTTT. It encodes CASSQGTSAGEKLFF.